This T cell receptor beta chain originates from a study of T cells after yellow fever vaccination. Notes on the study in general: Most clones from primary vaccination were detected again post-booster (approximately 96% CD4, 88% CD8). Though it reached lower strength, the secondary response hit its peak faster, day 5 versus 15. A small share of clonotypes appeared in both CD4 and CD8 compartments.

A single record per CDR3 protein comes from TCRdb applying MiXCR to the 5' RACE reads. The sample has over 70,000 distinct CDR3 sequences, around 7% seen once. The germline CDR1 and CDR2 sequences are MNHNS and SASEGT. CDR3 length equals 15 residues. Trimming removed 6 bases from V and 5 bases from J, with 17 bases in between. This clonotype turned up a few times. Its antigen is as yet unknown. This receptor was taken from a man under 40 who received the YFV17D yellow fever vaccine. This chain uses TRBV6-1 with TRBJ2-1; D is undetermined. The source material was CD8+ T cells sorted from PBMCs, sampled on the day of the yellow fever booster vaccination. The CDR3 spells CASRSGPSGHNEQFF. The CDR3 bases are TGTGCCAGCAGGTCCGGGCCGTCCGGGCACAATGAGCAGTTCTTC.